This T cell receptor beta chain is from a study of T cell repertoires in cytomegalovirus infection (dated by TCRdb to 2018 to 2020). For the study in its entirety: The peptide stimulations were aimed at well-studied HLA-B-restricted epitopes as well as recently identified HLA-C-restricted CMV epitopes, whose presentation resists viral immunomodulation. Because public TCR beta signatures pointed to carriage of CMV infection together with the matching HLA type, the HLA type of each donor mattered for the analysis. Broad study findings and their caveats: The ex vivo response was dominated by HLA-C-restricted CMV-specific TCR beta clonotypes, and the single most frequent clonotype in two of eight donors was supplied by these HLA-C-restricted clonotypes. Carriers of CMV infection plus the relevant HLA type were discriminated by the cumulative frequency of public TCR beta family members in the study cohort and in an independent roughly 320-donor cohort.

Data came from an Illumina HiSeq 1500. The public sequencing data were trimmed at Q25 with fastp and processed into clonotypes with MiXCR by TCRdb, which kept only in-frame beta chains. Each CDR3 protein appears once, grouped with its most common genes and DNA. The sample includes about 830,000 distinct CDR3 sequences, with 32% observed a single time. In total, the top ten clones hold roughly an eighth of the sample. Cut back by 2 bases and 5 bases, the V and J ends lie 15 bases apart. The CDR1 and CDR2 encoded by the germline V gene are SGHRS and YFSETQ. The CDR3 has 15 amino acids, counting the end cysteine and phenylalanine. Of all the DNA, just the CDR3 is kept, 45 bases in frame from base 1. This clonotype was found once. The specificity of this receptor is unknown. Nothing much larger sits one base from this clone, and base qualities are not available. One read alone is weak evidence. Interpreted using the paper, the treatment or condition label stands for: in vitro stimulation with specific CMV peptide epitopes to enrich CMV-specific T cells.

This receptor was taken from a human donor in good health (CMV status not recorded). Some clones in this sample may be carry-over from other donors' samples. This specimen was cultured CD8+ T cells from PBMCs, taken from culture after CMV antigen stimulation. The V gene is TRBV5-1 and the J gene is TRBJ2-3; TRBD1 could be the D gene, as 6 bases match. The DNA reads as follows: TGCGCCAGCAGCTTAGGTCAGGGGCCGGGAGATACGCAGTATTTT. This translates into CASSLGQGPGDTQYF. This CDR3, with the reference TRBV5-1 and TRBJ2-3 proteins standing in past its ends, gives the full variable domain KAGVTQTPRYLIKTRGQQVTLSCSPISGHRSVSWYQQTPGQGLQFLFEYFSETQRNKGNFPGRFSGRQFSNSRSEMNVSTLELGDSALYLCASSLGQGPGDTQYFGPGTRLTVL.